This is a list of T cell receptor beta chains from one sample in a study of cytomegalovirus exposure and HLA in healthy donors. TCRdb's copy holds only in-frame clones and misses some; the assay was immunoSEQ multiplex PCR. This sample has 160,000 or so clones, with over 70% found just once. The sequencing input was PBMCs. The receptors were sampled from a woman aged 25 to 39 in good health and CMV-seronegative. CDR3s include the opening cysteine and the closing phenylalanine or tryptophan. A D gene is named only where the DNA matches it firmly. Clone size is stated in some rows and not others, as once, few, many or a class when expanded.

>TRBV5-1|NA|TRBJ1-1|NA
CASSSQGPGDTEAFF
TGCGCCAGCAGTTCCCAGGGGCCCGGGGACACTGAAGCTTTCTTT
>TRBV5-1|NA|TRBJ2-3|NA
CASSSTVGTDTQYF
TGCGCCAGCAGCTCAACAGTGGGCACAGATACGCAGTATTTT
>TRBV7-9|NA|TRBJ2-3|TRBD2
CASILTGTSAADTQYF
TGTGCCAGCATCCTAACCGGGACTAGCGCCGCAGATACGCAGTATTTT
>TRBV28|NA|TRBJ1-6|NA
CASSFFHLQGSDSPLHF
TGTGCCAGCAGTTTTTTCCATCTACAGGGATCGGATTCACCCCTCCACTTT
>TRBV7-8|NA|TRBJ1-1|NA
CASSLGRGQGRSEAFF
TGTGCCAGCAGCTTGGGGCGGGGGCAGGGGCGCTCTGAAGCTTTCTTT
>TRBV6-1|few|TRBJ2-1|NA
CASSEALGAYQDNEQFF
TGTGCCAGCAGTGAAGCGCTTGGGGCTTACCAAGACAATGAGCAGTTCTTC
>TRBV6-1|once|TRBJ2-7|NA
CASSVSTSYEQYF
TGTGCCAGCAGTGTGTCCACTTCCTACGAGCAGTACTTC
>TRBV10-3|medium-sized|TRBJ2-3|TRBD2
CAIKETSGGVWSDTQYF
TGTGCCATCAAGGAGACTAGCGGGGGTGTTTGGTCAGATACGCAGTATTTT
>TRBV18|NA|TRBJ1-1|TRBD1
CASSPNRGNTEAFF
TGTGCCAGCTCACCAAACAGGGGGAACACTGAAGCTTTCTTT
>TRBV10-3|NA|TRBJ2-5|TRBD2
CAVGTSGETQYF
TGTGCCGTGGGGACTAGTGGGGAGACCCAGTACTTC
>TRBV7-2|NA|TRBJ2-5|NA
CASSLYSNRFGETQYF
TGTGCCAGCAGCTTATACTCGAACAGGTTTGGGGAGACCCAGTACTTC
>TRBV15|NA|TRBJ1-5|NA
CATSRDTANQPQHF
TGTGCCACCAGCAGAGATACCGCGAATCAGCCCCAGCATTTT
>TRBV2|NA|TRBJ1-6|TRBD1
CASSAAGGPYNSPLHF
TGTGCCAGCAGTGCGGCAGGGGGCCCCTATAATTCACCCCTCCACTTT
>TRBV4-1|NA|TRBJ2-7|NA
CASSQRQSSLYEQYF
TGCGCCAGCAGCCAACGACAAAGTTCTCTCTACGAGCAGTACTTC
>TRBV18|few|TRBJ2-6|TRBD1
CASSPQRQGKNGANVLTF
TGTGCCAGCTCACCTCAGAGACAGGGGAAAAATGGGGCCAACGTCCTGACTTTC
>TRBV19|NA|TRBJ1-4|NA
CASSIPGDREKLFF
TGTGCCAGTAGTATACCCGGGGATCGGGAAAAACTGTTTTTT
>TRBV7-9|NA|TRBJ1-2|NA
CASSPFQSRGYYGYTF
TGTGCCAGCAGCCCATTTCAGTCCAGGGGATACTATGGCTACACCTTC
>TRBV27|NA|TRBJ1-2|NA
CASSSRDLANYGYTF
TGTGCCAGCAGTTCCAGGGACTTAGCTAACTATGGCTACACCTTC
>TRBV6-1|few|TRBJ1-4|NA
CASTSSGRSVEKLFF
TGTGCCAGCACCTCGTCGGGGAGGAGTGTAGAAAAACTGTTTTTT
>TRBV11-2|NA|TRBJ2-5|NA
CASSKIPSGQETQYF
TGTGCCAGCAGCAAGATTCCGTCAGGTCAAGAGACCCAGTACTTC
>TRBV11-2|NA|TRBJ1-2|TRBD1
CASSLSGRSGGDVGYGYTF
TGTGCCAGCAGCTTATCCGGACGGTCAGGGGGTGACGTCGGCTATGGCTACACCTTC
>TRBV6-4|NA|TRBJ1-2|NA
CASSDLGGYGYTF
TGTGCCAGCAGCGACTTAGGGGGTTACGGCTACACCTTC
>TRBV5-1|NA|TRBJ2-7|NA
CASSLIPEGYDEQYF
TGCGCCAGCAGCTTGATACCAGAGGGCTACGACGAGCAGTACTTC
>TRBV5-1|NA|TRBJ2-5|NA
CASSFRERQETQYF
TGCGCCAGCAGCTTCCGGGAACGCCAAGAGACCCAGTACTTC
>TRBV5-1|NA|TRBJ2-4|TRBD2
CASSPGGFQNSQYF
TGCGCCAGCAGCCCCGGGGGGTTTCAAAACAGTCAGTACTTC
>TRBV12-2|NA|TRBJ1-5|NA
CASRLGKGGAKQPQHF
TGTGCAAGTCGCTTAGGAAAGGGGGGGGCAAAGCAGCCCCAGCATTTT
>TRBV14|NA|TRBJ1-4|NA
CASSQVRTGIGNEKLFF
TGTGCCAGCAGCCAAGTCAGAACAGGGATCGGTAATGAAAAACTGTTTTTT
>TRBV6-6|NA|TRBJ2-5|TRBD1
CASSLGTGQETQYF
TGTGCCAGCAGTTTGGGGACAGGACAAGAGACCCAGTACTTC
>TRBV11-2|NA|TRBJ1-2|NA
CASSPSPDTAGYGYTF
TGTGCCAGCAGCCCATCCCCCGACACCGCGGGCTATGGCTACACCTTC
>TRBV2|NA|TRBJ2-7|TRBD1
CASSGTGDYEQYF
TGTGCCAGCAGCGGAACAGGGGACTACGAGCAGTACTTC
>TRBV2|few|TRBJ2-2|NA
CASQGTGELFF
TGTGCCAGCCAGGGGACCGGGGAGCTGTTTTTT
>TRBV10-3|NA|TRBJ2-2|TRBD1
CAISERQGALNTGELFF
TGTGCCATCAGCGAACGACAGGGGGCCCTGAACACCGGGGAGCTGTTTTTT
>TRBV5-4|NA|TRBJ1-1|NA
CASSREPGAEAFF
TGTGCCAGCAGCAGAGAACCAGGGGCTGAAGCTTTCTTT
>TRBV18|once|TRBJ1-5|NA
CASSPKSNQPQHF
TGTGCCAGCTCACCTAAAAGCAATCAGCCCCAGCATTTT
>TRBV6-6|once|TRBJ1-1|NA
CASSYLQVVAEAFF
TGTGCCAGCAGTTACTTACAGGTAGTGGCTGAAGCTTTCTTT
>TRBV18|NA|TRBJ2-7|NA
CASSPGQDYEQYF
TGTGCCAGCTCACCGGGACAAGACTACGAGCAGTACTTC
>TRBV7-2|NA|TRBJ2-7|TRBD1
CASSHTAGQGSYEQYF
TGTGCCAGCAGCCACACCGCAGGACAGGGATCCTACGAGCAGTACTTC
>TRBV7-8|NA|TRBJ2-4|NA
CASSDGAKNIQYF
TGTGCCAGCAGTGATGGCGCCAAAAACATTCAGTACTTC
>TRBV30|NA|TRBJ2-1|TRBD2
CAWTPSGGGNEQFF
TGTGCCTGGACTCCTAGCGGGGGGGGGAATGAGCAGTTCTTC
>TRBV6-6|NA|TRBJ1-4|NA
CASSYRGKTNEKLFF
TGTGCCAGCAGTTATAGGGGAAAAACTAATGAAAAACTGTTTTTT
>TRBV4-1|NA|TRBJ1-3|TRBD1
CASSQVSGTGNSGNTIYF
TGCGCCAGCAGCCAAGTTTCCGGGACAGGCAACTCTGGAAACACCATATATTTT
>TRBV19|NA|TRBJ1-2|NA
CASSQGKRDPSNYGYTF
TGTGCCAGTAGCCAGGGGAAGAGGGACCCTTCCAACTATGGCTACACCTTC
>TRBV21-1|NA|TRBJ2-7|NA
CASSPVGDRTYEQYF
TGTGCCAGCAGTCCCGTAGGGGACAGAACTTACGAGCAGTACTTC
>TRBV7-9|NA|TRBJ1-1|NA
CASSPRQALMNTEAFF
TGTGCCAGCAGCCCCCGGCAGGCTCTTATGAACACTGAAGCTTTCTTT
>TRBV29-1|NA|TRBJ2-2|NA
CSVSRTNTGELFF
TGCAGCGTTTCCCGGACTAACACCGGGGAGCTGTTTTTT
>TRBV19|NA|TRBJ2-6|NA
CASNPFLLDSRPGANVLTF
TGTGCCAGTAACCCTTTCCTCTTGGACAGCAGGCCTGGGGCCAACGTCCTGACTTTC
>TRBV15|NA|TRBJ1-5|NA
CATTGGPSGGPQHF
TGTGCCACCACGGGAGGGCCCTCTGGAGGGCCCCAGCATTTT
>TRBV4-2|NA|TRBJ1-6|NA
CASSQEVGGSSYNSPLHF
TGTGCCAGCAGCCAAGAGGTGGGGGGTAGCTCCTATAATTCACCCCTCCACTTT
>TRBV11-2|few|TRBJ1-2|TRBD1
CASSLIMQGAAYGYTF
TGTGCCAGCAGCTTAATCATGCAGGGGGCGGCCTATGGCTACACCTTC
>TRBV6-5|NA|TRBJ2-5|NA
CASSYSGGEWGTQYF
TGTGCCAGCAGTTACTCCGGCGGGGAATGGGGGACCCAGTACTTC
>TRBV2|NA|TRBJ2-7|TRBD1
CASSEVLDRVSYEQYF
TGTGCCAGCAGTGAAGTATTGGACAGGGTTTCCTACGAGCAGTACTTC